The 3 T cell receptor beta chains reported below all come from one sample, sequenced in a study of identical twins listed by TCRdb under 2016. Libraries were prepared through 5' RACE. This sample was sequenced with an Illumina HiSeq 2000. TCRdb reran the public reads through fastp at Q25 and MiXCR, keeping productive beta chains. CDR3 protein sequences are deduplicated, and each keeps its most common genes and DNA. The sample table shows about 520,000 distinct CDR3 sequences, and roughly a fifth are seen once. In total, the top ten clones hold around 1% of the sample. These same data were also listed under a study on T cells expressing NK-cell markers.

The sequenced sample consisted of CD4+ T cells sorted from blood. Receptors originate from a woman aged 18-35 years in good health.

The J gene is TRBJ2-5, the V gene TRBV6-2 or TRBV6-3, with TRBD2 as a possible D gene (6 bases). The CDR3 has 13 amino acids. The ends were cut back, 2 bases at V and 3 bases at J, with 7 bases in the middle. Germline loops: CDR1 MNHEY, CDR2 SVGEGT. The CDR3 DNA reads TGTGCCAGCAGTTACGCTAGCGAAGAGACCCAGTACTTC. Translation gives CASSYASEETQYF.

This chain joins TRBV6-1 and TRBJ1-4, with a weak D call TRBD1 (6 bases). The CDR3 covers 14 residues. The germline gives CDR1 MNHNS, CDR2 SASEGT. Trimming removed 6 bases at V and 3 bases at J, with 11 bases between. CDR3 bases: TGTGCCAGCAGGTGGACAGCCGCTAATGAAAAACTGTTTTTT. Translated: CASRWTAANEKLFF.

The table lists this clonotype with a few counts. The J gene is TRBJ2-3, the V gene TRBV30; D is undetermined. Trimming cost V 0 bases and J 5 bases, with 3 bases left between them. The CDR3 covers 11 residues. CDR1 is GTSNPN, CDR2 SVGIG, per germline (reference sequence). The CDR3 sequence is CAWSVIDTQYF. CDR3 bases: TGTGCCTGGAGTGTAATAGATACGCAGTATTTT.